This T cell receptor beta chain was profiled in a study of OX40 agonist ivuxolimab in advanced cancers. Profiling relied on immunoSEQ multiplex PCR, and the TCRdb table lists in-frame clones only, not all of them. The sample lists roughly 79,000 clones; more than 80% were seen once. Germline V gene lookup returns CDR1 SGHDT and CDR2 YYEEEE. This CDR3 region has 15 residues. Trimming cost V 3 bases and J 0 bases, with 13 bases left between them. This TCR was recovered from an adult with an advanced solid tumor such as melanoma, head and neck, liver or kidney cancer. The chain combines TRBV5-6 with TRBJ2-7; D possibly corresponds to TRBD1 (7 bases). The input for sequencing was CD4+ or CD8+ T cells sorted from blood, taken in a trial of the OX40 agonist ivuxolimab. The CDR3 loop reads CASSSAGGSSYEQYF. The CDR3 region has the DNA TGTGCCAGCAGCTCAGCAGGGGGGAGCTCCTACGAGCAGTACTTC.